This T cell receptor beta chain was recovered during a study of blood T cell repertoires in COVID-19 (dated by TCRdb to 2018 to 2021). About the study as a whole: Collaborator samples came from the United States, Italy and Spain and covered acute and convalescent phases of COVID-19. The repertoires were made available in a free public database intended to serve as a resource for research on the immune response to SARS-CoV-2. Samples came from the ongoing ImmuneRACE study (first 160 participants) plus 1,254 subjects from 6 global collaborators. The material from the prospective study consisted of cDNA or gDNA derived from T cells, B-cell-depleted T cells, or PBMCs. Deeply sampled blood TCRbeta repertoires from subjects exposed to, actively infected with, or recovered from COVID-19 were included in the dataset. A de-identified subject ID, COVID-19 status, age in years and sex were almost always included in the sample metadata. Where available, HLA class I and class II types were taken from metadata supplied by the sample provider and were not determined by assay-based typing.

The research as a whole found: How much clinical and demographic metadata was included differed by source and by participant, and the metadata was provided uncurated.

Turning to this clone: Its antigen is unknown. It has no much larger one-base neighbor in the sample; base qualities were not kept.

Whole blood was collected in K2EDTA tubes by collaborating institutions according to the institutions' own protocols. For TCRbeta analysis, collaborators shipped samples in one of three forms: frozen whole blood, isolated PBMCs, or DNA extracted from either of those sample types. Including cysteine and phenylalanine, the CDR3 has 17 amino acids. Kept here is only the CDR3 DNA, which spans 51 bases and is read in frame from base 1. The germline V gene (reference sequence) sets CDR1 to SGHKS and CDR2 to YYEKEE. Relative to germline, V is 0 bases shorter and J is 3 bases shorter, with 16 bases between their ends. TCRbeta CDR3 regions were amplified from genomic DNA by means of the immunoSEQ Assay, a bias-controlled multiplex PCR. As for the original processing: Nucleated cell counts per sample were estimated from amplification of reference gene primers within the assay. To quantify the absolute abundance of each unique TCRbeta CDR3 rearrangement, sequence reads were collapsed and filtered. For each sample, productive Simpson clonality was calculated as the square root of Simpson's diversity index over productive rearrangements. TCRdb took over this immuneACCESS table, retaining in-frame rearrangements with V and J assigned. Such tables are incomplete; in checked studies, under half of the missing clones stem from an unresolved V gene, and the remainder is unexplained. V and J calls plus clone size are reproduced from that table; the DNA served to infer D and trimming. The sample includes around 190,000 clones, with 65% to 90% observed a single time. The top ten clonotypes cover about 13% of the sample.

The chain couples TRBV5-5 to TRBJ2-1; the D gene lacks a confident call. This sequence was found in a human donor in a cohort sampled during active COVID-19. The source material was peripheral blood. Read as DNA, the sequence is TGTGCCAGCAGCTTGGCCCCCCCTCCGCGCCACTACAATGAGCAGTTCTTC. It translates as CASSLAPPPRHYNEQFF.